This TCR beta chain was captured by sequencing in a study of technical replicates of blood from a handful of donors. Generated by immunoSEQ multiplex PCR, the TCRdb table keeps only in-frame clones and is missing some. The table records more than 80,000 clones, just over 95% of them present only once. Sequencing used T cells isolated from PBMCs. This TCR came from a human donor in good health.

DNA of the CDR3: TGCGCCAGCAGTCACCAGGGTCCTAAGCCCCAGCATTTT. Its translation: CASSHQGPKPQHF. The genes are TRBV23-1 and TRBJ1-5; tentative D call: TRBD1 (5 bases). TRBV23-1 is identified as an open reading frame with a role that is uncertain. The CDR3 has 13 amino acids. Trimming left V 3 bases short and J 8 bases short, with 11 bases between.